This T cell receptor (beta chain) was sequenced in a study of shared clonotypes between healthy human individuals. In the study overall: Donor composition was two women and three men, aged 18 to 49.

Profiled with immunoSEQ multiplex PCR; TCRdb holds only in-frame clones, not every one. The data contain about 580,000 clones, 95% to 98% of them singletons. Only CD45RO-negative cells positively selected for CCR7 counted as naive CD8 cells, so terminally differentiated effector memory CD45RA+ cells were excluded. Material: naive CD8+ T cells sorted from blood. The receptor was isolated from a man aged 30-40 years in good health.

The CDR3 bases are TGTGCCAGCAGCCCCGGTAGGTACAGCGAGCAGTACTTC. It is translated as CASSPGRYSEQYF. The genes are TRBV5-6 and TRBJ2-7; no clear D gene. Trimming cost V 4 bases and J 6 bases, with 14 bases left between them. This CDR3 spans 13 amino acids. CDR1 SGHDT and CDR2 YYEEEE come from the germline V gene. The full variable domain, rest sourced from reference TRBV5-6 and TRBJ2-7, is DAGVTQSPTHLIKTRGQQVTLRCSPKSGHDTVSWYQQALGQGPQFIFQYYEEEERQRGNFPDRFSGHQFPNYSSELNVNALLLGDSALYLCASSPGRYSEQYFGPGTRLTVT.